These T cell receptor beta chains were read from a single sample in a study of T cells expressing NK-cell markers. Following a re-call of the 5' RACE reads, TCRdb has one entry per CDR3 protein and lacks DNA. This sample's table reports some 440,000 distinct CDR3 sequences. The sequenced sample consisted of blood T cells: a sorted CD56 or NKG2C T cell subset, CD4+ or CD8+ T cells, or bulk PBMC T cells (not recorded which). Receptor source: a woman aged 45-65 years in good health. CDR3s include the opening cysteine and the closing phenylalanine or tryptophan. Each record gives: V gene, J gene, CDR3 protein.

V: TRBV6-6; J: TRBJ2-1; CDR3: CASKTSGRDNEQFF
V: TRBV12-5; J: TRBJ1-4; CDR3: CASGPLQPATNEKLFF
V: TRBV5-5; J: TRBJ2-3; CDR3: CASSNPGQGVRDTQYF
V: TRBV12-3/TRBV12-4; J: TRBJ2-1; CDR3: CASSRTTGGLQPNEQFF
V: TRBV12-3/TRBV12-4; J: TRBJ1-2; CDR3: CASIQGAGSFYGYTF
V: TRBV29-1; J: TRBJ2-1; CDR3: CSRSGTGGWQFF
V: TRBV6-5; J: TRBJ2-2; CDR3: CASSSVRISIRELFF
V: TRBV11-2; J: TRBJ1-2; CDR3: CASSSLRGYRNNYGYTF
V: TRBV5-6; J: TRBJ2-1; CDR3: CANSPNSERYNEQFF
V: TRBV5-4; J: TRBJ2-1; CDR3: CASSSFDTYNEQFF
V: TRBV28; J: TRBJ1-5; CDR3: CASSLSISNQPQHF
V: TRBV20-1; J: TRBJ2-3; CDR3: CSASYTGGRNGDTQYF
V: TRBV28; J: TRBJ2-1; CDR3: CASRTRYEQFF
V: TRBV7-2; J: TRBJ2-1; CDR3: CASSLTGDYLNEQFF
V: TRBV27; J: TRBJ2-7; CDR3: CASSLGQGYFYEQYF
V: TRBV7-8; J: TRBJ2-2; CDR3: CASSLDRLWGGGTGELFF
V: TRBV5-1; J: TRBJ2-1; CDR3: CASSWRGGFEQFF
V: TRBV10-3; J: TRBJ1-1; CDR3: CATADPPMNTEAFF
V: TRBV24-1; J: TRBJ2-2; CDR3: CATSGTGFSLTGELFF
V: TRBV7-2; J: TRBJ2-3; CDR3: CASSRREGMADTQYF
V: TRBV12-3/TRBV12-4; J: TRBJ2-3; CDR3: CASSLGPLDGDTQYF
V: TRBV19; J: TRBJ2-1; CDR3: CASSIMGGRDNNEQFF
V: TRBV28; J: TRBJ1-5; CDR3: CASSFATQGDRSNQPQHF
V: TRBV15; J: TRBJ1-2; CDR3: CATSRDLTDYGYTF
V: TRBV24-1; J: TRBJ1-1; CDR3: CATSEGNRAEAFF
V: TRBV6-6; J: TRBJ1-4; CDR3: CASSTIRGQGEKLFF
V: TRBV12-3/TRBV12-4; J: TRBJ1-1; CDR3: CASSLSGVIEAFF
V: TRBV28; J: TRBJ2-3; CDR3: CASVAHPDTQYF
V: TRBV7-2; J: TRBJ2-1; CDR3: CASSLARETPARFF
V: TRBV4-2; J: TRBJ2-1; CDR3: CASSQDSRLAGANEQFF
V: TRBV29-1; J: TRBJ2-1; CDR3: CSVEGGRREANEQFF
V: TRBV11-2; J: TRBJ2-1; CDR3: CASSLGTSGFYNEQFF
V: TRBV24-1; J: TRBJ2-6; CDR3: CATSDPSGRSGANVLTF
V: TRBV29-1; J: TRBJ2-2; CDR3: CSVGGLAGGLNTGELFF
V: TRBV24-1; J: TRBJ2-3; CDR3: CATSDFLAGVLDTQYF
V: TRBV12-3/TRBV12-4; J: TRBJ2-3; CDR3: CASSAFDTQYF
V: TRBV7-8; J: TRBJ2-4; CDR3: CASSLGRGGRDIQYF
V: TRBV28; J: TRBJ2-3; CDR3: CASSFYRSTDTQYF
V: TRBV14; J: TRBJ2-3; CDR3: CASSQRPAGATDTQYF
V: TRBV5-1; J: TRBJ2-4; CDR3: CASSPNRDSFGKNIQYF
V: TRBV25-1; J: TRBJ2-3; CDR3: CASGTLLGGTQYF
V: TRBV7-2; J: TRBJ2-5; CDR3: CASSLALTSGRLETQYF
V: TRBV7-2; J: TRBJ2-3; CDR3: CASSGSGSRTDTQYF
V: TRBV19; J: TRBJ1-4; CDR3: CASTSGRLNEKLFF
V: TRBV10-3; J: TRBJ2-5; CDR3: CAISAPELDQETQYF
V: TRBV12-3/TRBV12-4; J: TRBJ2-3; CDR3: CASSRLDRKDTQYF
V: TRBV5-1; J: TRBJ2-1; CDR3: CASSSDEGEQFF
V: TRBV10-3; J: TRBJ1-1; CDR3: CASLGQGKTEAFF
V: TRBV29-1; J: TRBJ1-1; CDR3: CSDPEGNTEAFF
V: TRBV15; J: TRBJ1-5; CDR3: CATSRDLDRNQPQHF
V: TRBV5-1; J: TRBJ2-7; CDR3: CASSIGGSGSYEQYF
V: TRBV9; J: TRBJ2-1; CDR3: CASSSSLNNEQFF
V: TRBV6-5; J: TRBJ2-1; CDR3: CASSYQSGRAYNEQFF
V: TRBV25-1; J: TRBJ1-1; CDR3: CASSDRSQTEAFF
V: TRBV7-9; J: TRBJ1-6; CDR3: CASSSPGGGQTYSPLHF
V: TRBV7-9; J: TRBJ2-1; CDR3: CASSPPGTGVREQFF
V: TRBV5-1; J: TRBJ1-4; CDR3: CASSRVGRTNEKLFF
V: TRBV19; J: TRBJ1-2; CDR3: CASKGGNTNYGYTF
V: TRBV7-7; J: TRBJ1-1; CDR3: CATMAADVPTEAFF
V: TRBV5-1; J: TRBJ1-2; CDR3: CASSLMAGGADGYTF